What follows are 22 T cell receptor beta chains derived from one specimen sequenced in a study of OX40 agonist ivuxolimab in advanced cancers. The repertoire was sequenced with immunoSEQ multiplex PCR; TCRdb's copy has only in-frame clones and lacks some. The table records more than 45,000 clones, 81% of them present only once. The sample in question was CD4+ or CD8+ T cells sorted from blood, obtained in a trial of the OX40 agonist ivuxolimab. All receptors derive from an adult with an advanced solid tumor such as melanoma, head and neck, liver or kidney cancer.

The chain joins TRBV27 to TRBJ2-3; D is uncertain. Germline lookup yields CDR1 MNHEY and CDR2 SMNVEV (reference sequence). With 3 bases removed from V and 0 bases from J, the gap between germline ends came to 13 bases. CDR3 length equals 16 residues. The CDR3 DNA is TGTGCCAGCAGTTTCACTGGGGTTTCTAGCACAGATACGCAGTATTTT. It codes for CASSFTGVSSTDTQYF.

The chain carries TRBV27 and TRBJ2-1, with D maybe TRBD2 (5 bases). Germline-derived CDR1 and CDR2 are MNHEY and SMNVEV (reference sequence). The CDR3 contains 13 residues. Between the trimmed V and J ends, which lost 9 bases and 3 bases, there was a span of 12 bases. This chain's CDR3 is CASREFSYNEQFF. The CDR3 DNA reads TGTGCCAGTAGGGAGTTTAGCTACAATGAGCAGTTCTTC.

The J gene is TRBJ1-3, the V gene TRBV6-6; 8 nucleotides align to TRBD1. Germline CDR1 reads MNHNY; CDR2 reads SVGAGI (reference sequence). The CDR3 loop spans 14 amino acids. With V trimmed by 5 bases and J by 4 bases, 4 bases remained unmatched. The CDR3 here is CASSSRDRGNTIYF. The CDR3 DNA follows: TGTGCCAGCAGTAGCCGGGACAGGGGAAACACCATATATTTT.

The CDR3 DNA follows: TGTGCCAGCACCCTAAATAGCGGGAGCTCCTACAATGAGCAGTTCTTC. This codes for CASTLNSGSSYNEQFF. The V gene is TRBV11-2, the J gene TRBJ2-1, with 9 bases that match TRBD2. The CDR3 has 16 amino acids. Germline V gene lookup returns CDR1 SGHAT and CDR2 FQNNGV. Trimming removed 7 bases from V and 0 bases from J; junction bases left unmatched: 7.

V and J are TRBV6-1 and TRBJ2-7; D is perhaps TRBD2 (6 bases). Germline loops: CDR1 MNHNS, CDR2 SASEGT. With 5 bases removed from V and 5 bases from J, the gap between germline ends came to 7 bases. The CDR3 length is 11 residues. CDR3 coding DNA: TGTGCCAGCAGTAGGGAGGACGAGCAGTACTTC. Protein sequence: CASSREDEQYF.

The chain couples TRBV25-1 to TRBJ2-5; no clear D gene. V lost 0 bases to trimming and J lost 5 bases, with 13 bases between them. Germline V gene sequence: CDR1 MGHDK, CDR2 SYGVNS. The CDR3 length is 15 residues. The CDR3 loop is CASSEYKAGVETQYF. The CDR3 DNA sequence: TGTGCCAGCAGTGAATATAAGGCTGGGGTGGAGACCCAGTACTTC.

The chain recombines TRBV7-9 with TRBJ2-5; 11 nucleotides align to TRBD2. The J call may not be correct, given that the DNA end is closer to TRBJ2-7. Germline CDR1 and CDR2: SEHNR and FQNEAQ (reference sequence). This CDR3 is built from 15 residues. The CDR3 spells CASSLAGTSGYEQYF. DNA of the CDR3: TGTGCCAGCAGCTTAGCCGGGACTAGCGGCTACGAGCAGTACTTC.

The chain recombines TRBV6-5 with TRBJ1-2; 7 nucleotides align to TRBD1. The CDR3 loop spans 15 amino acids. V was clipped by 4 bases and J by 2 bases; unmatched bases: 7. The germline gives CDR1 MNHEY, CDR2 SVGAGI. CDR3 protein: CASSSPGQSNYGYTF. The CDR3 DNA reads as TGTGCCAGCAGTTCCCCGGGACAGTCAAACTATGGCTACACCTTC.

The V gene is TRBV4-1, the J gene TRBJ2-7, with a tentative D call TRBD1 (6 bases). Germline CDR1 is MGHRA and CDR2 is YSYEKL. This CDR3 has 15 residues. V gave up 8 bases and J gave up 5 bases, with 22 bases separating them. The CDR3 sequence: CASQKSAGAIDEQYF. The CDR3 DNA sequence: TGCGCCAGCCAAAAGTCGGCAGGGGCGATCGACGAGCAGTACTTC.

The chain combines TRBV7-2 with TRBJ1-6, with 7 bases that match TRBD1. Trimming at V came to 3 bases and at J to 9 bases, leaving 8 bases not matched to a gene. CDR1 is SGHTA, CDR2 FQGNSA, per germline. This CDR3 spans 15 amino acids. The CDR3 sequence is CASSLHRGKSSPLHF. CDR3 DNA: TGTGCCAGCAGCTTGCACAGGGGTAAGAGTTCACCCCTCCACTTT.

This clone was recorded once. The gene calls are TRBV15 and TRBJ1-6; 11 nucleotides agree with TRBD1. The CDR3 totals 16 residues. After removal of 3 bases from V and 9 bases from J, the junction contained 7 bases not matched to a gene. The germline V gene encodes CDR1 LNHNV and CDR2 YYDKDF (reference sequence). The CDR3 DNA reads TGTGCCACCAGCAGCCCAATCGGGACAGGGGGTTCACCCCTCCACTTT. It specifies CATSSPIGTGGSPLHF. The full variable domain, rest sourced from reference TRBV15 and TRBJ1-6, is DAMVIQNPRYQVTQFGKPVTLSCSQTLNHNVMYWYQQKSSQAPKLLFHYYDKDFNNEADTPDNFQSRRPNTSFCFLDIRSPGLGDTAMYLCATSSPIGTGGSPLHFGNGTRLTVT.

The rearrangement uses TRBV9 and TRBJ2-5; TRBD2 agrees at 7 bases. This CDR3 is 18 amino acids long. Germline CDR1 and CDR2: SGDLS and YYNGEE. Unmatched junction bases numbered 19, after V lost 6 bases and J lost 2 bases. This CDR3 reads CASNRPGSGLADQETQYF. The CDR3 DNA is TGTGCCAGCAACAGACCCGGCAGTGGGCTAGCGGATCAAGAGACCCAGTACTTC.

V is TRBV5-4 and J is TRBJ2-2; TRBD2 agrees at 10 bases. The trim removed 3 bases at V and 7 bases at J, leaving 6 bases unmatched. Germline V CDR1 and CDR2: SGHNT, YYREEE (reference sequence). The CDR3 is made up of 15 amino acids. This CDR3 is CASSWGLAIGGELFF. CDR3 sequence (DNA): TGTGCCAGCAGCTGGGGACTAGCGATCGGCGGGGAGCTGTTTTTT.

The chain links TRBV6-1 to TRBJ1-2; no clear D. V dropped 1 base and J dropped 6 bases, with 9 bases sitting between them. Germline V gives CDR1 MNHNS, CDR2 SASEGT. The CDR3 has 13 amino acids. CDR3 in DNA: TGTGCCAGCAGTGAAGGCTTATATGATGGCTACACCTTC. This gives the protein CASSEGLYDGYTF.

This clone was picked up one time. The chain employs TRBV30 and TRBJ1-5; 12 nucleotides agree with TRBD1. There are 17 residues in the CDR3. Trimming removed 3 bases from V and 2 bases from J; junction bases left unmatched: 8. Germline V CDR1 and CDR2: GTSNPN, SVGIG (reference sequence). CDR3 residues: CAWRRGQGAYGNQPQHF. As DNA, the CDR3 is TGTGCCTGGAGAAGGGGACAGGGGGCATATGGCAATCAGCCCCAGCATTTT.

J is TRBJ2-5 and V is TRBV12-5; D not resolved. The CDR3 loop spans 13 amino acids. V was clipped by 9 bases and J by 3 bases, with 14 bases between them. CDR1 and CDR2 from the germline V gene are LGHNT and FRNRAP. The CDR3 DNA reads TGTGCTAGCCACGGTGCACGGGAAGAGACCCAGTACTTC. Amino acids: CASHGAREETQYF. Variable domain in full (rest from reference TRBV12-5 and TRBJ2-5): DARVTQTPRHKVTEMGQEVTMRCQPILGHNTVFWYRQTMMQGLELLAYFRNRAPLDDSGMPKDRFSAEMPDATLATLKIQPSEPRDSAVYFCASHGAREETQYFGPGTRLLVL.

The chain couples TRBV13 to TRBJ2-1; 10 bases align to TRBD2. V dropped 5 bases and J dropped 0; count of bases not matched to a gene: 10. Germline assignment: CDR1 PRHDT and CDR2 FYEKMQ (reference sequence). The length of the CDR3 is 18 residues. The CDR3 DNA reads as TGTGCCAGCAGCCGAGGGGGACTAGCGTCTTTCTCCTACAATGAGCAGTTCTTC. It encodes CASSRGGLASFSYNEQFF.

The chain recombines TRBV7-6 with TRBJ2-3; D is ambiguous. The CDR3 spans 14 residues. Germline CDR1 SGHVS, CDR2 FNYEAQ. Trimming removed 1 base at V and 1 base at J, with 6 bases between. The CDR3 sequence is CASSLEGGTDTQYF. In nucleotides, the CDR3 is TGTGCCAGCAGCTTAGAGGGCGGCACAGATACGCAGTATTTT.

This chain joins TRBV25-1 and TRBJ2-7, with D tentatively TRBD1 (7 bases). The V gene's germline CDR1 is MGHDK and CDR2 SYGVNS. V was shortened by 2 bases and J by 4 bases, with 15 bases between the two germline ends. The length of the CDR3 is 15 residues. CDR3 amino acids: CASSEVEGAWYEQYF. The CDR3 DNA is TGTGCCAGCAGTGAAGTGGAGGGGGCGTGGTACGAGCAGTACTTC.

This clone was seen only once. CDR3 nucleotide sequence: TGTGCCAGCAGCGTAACTCCAGTGCTACGGACCGGGGAGCTGTTTTTT. As protein: CASSVTPVLRTGELFF. The chain is built from TRBV7-2 and TRBJ2-2; D unclear. The germline CDR1 and CDR2 sequences are SGHTA and FQGNSA. The CDR3 covers 16 residues. Trimming stripped 5 bases from V and 5 bases from J, with 18 bases between.

This clone came up a few times. The J gene is TRBJ2-5, the V gene TRBV4-1; D possibly matches TRBD1 or TRBD2 (5 bases each). Trimming removed 4 bases at V and 5 bases at J, with 17 bases between. There are 15 residues in the CDR3. Germline loops: CDR1 MGHRA, CDR2 YSYEKL. CDR3: CASSRQGREGETQYF. In DNA, the CDR3 is TGCGCCAGCAGCCGTCAGGGTCGCGAGGGGGAGACCCAGTACTTC.

The genes are TRBV5-1 and TRBJ2-1, with D possibly TRBD2 on 7 matching bases. V shed 6 bases and J shed 3 bases, with 31 bases lying between them. The CDR3 runs 20 residues. Germline V gene lookup returns CDR1 SGHRS and CDR2 YFSETQ. CDR3 amino acids: CASNLTYPLGGGRHYNEQFF. Here the CDR3 DNA reads TGCGCCAGCAACCTCACCTACCCACTAGGGGGAGGGAGACACTACAATGAGCAGTTCTTC. The full variable domain, with the rest looked up from reference TRBV5-1 and TRBJ2-1, is KAGVTQTPRYLIKTRGQQVTLSCSPISGHRSVSWYQQTPGQGLQFLFEYFSETQRNKGNFPGRFSGRQFSNSRSEMNVSTLELGDSALYLCASNLTYPLGGGRHYNEQFFGPGTRLTVL.